A single sample is the source of the 7 T cell receptor beta chains below, sequenced in a study of T cell changes during pregnancy in multiple sclerosis. Clones were sequenced by immunoSEQ multiplex PCR, and TCRdb holds only the in-frame ones, with some missing. This table holds around 84,000 clones, nearly 95% found once. This material consisted of peripheral blood, taken in the second trimester of pregnancy. These receptors came from a female donor in good health, enrolled as a control in a pregnancy study.

With regard to this clone: Other DNA sequences in this sample translate to the same CDR3. The chain couples TRBV5-1 to TRBJ2-2; D unclear. The CDR3 spans 15 residues. V lost 4 bases and J lost 6, with 16 bases in between. Germline CDR1 and CDR2: SGHRS and YFSETQ. CDR3 sequence (DNA): TGCGCCAGCAGCAGCTTCCCAACAGAATCCGGGGAGCTGTTTTTT. Protein product: CASSSFPTESGELFF.

This clone has just one count. V usage is TRBV2 and J usage is TRBJ2-5; no reliable D call. The V and J ends lost 2 bases and 4 bases respectively, with 5 bases between them. Germline V gene sequence: CDR1 SNHLY, CDR2 FYNNEI. This CDR3 contains 12 residues. The CDR3 loop reads CASSEPSETQYF. In nucleotides, the CDR3 is TGTGCCAGCAGTGAACCCTCAGAGACCCAGTACTTC.

The gene calls are TRBV2 and TRBJ2-5; D gene ambiguous. Per germline, CDR1 SNHLY and CDR2 FYNNEI. The V and J ends lost 8 bases and 2 bases respectively, with 6 bases between them. The CDR3 has 11 amino acids. This chain's CDR3 is CASQQQETQYF. In DNA form, the CDR3 reads TGTGCCAGCCAACAACAAGAGACCCAGTACTTC.

The CDR3 region has the DNA TGCGCCAGCCACCCTTCGGGAATCACCGGGGAGCTGTTTTTT. It is translated as CASHPSGITGELFF. This rearrangement joins TRBV5-1 to TRBJ2-2, with D possibly TRBD2 on 5 matching bases. Germline V lookup: CDR1 SGHRS, CDR2 YFSETQ. V dropped 7 bases and J dropped 4 bases, with 14 bases sitting between them. There are 14 residues in the CDR3.

The CDR3 DNA sequence: TGTGCCAGTAGTCCTCGACAGGTCTCTAGCAATCAGCCCCAGCATTTT. Its translation is CASSPRQVSSNQPQHF. The rearrangement joins TRBV19 to TRBJ1-5; a possible D gene is TRBD1 (6 bases). Trimming cost V 5 bases and J 0 bases, with 14 bases left between them. Germline V gene lookup returns CDR1 LNHDA and CDR2 SQIVND (reference sequence). CDR3 length: 16 residues. The whole variable domain, remainder taken from reference TRBV19 and TRBJ1-5, is DGGITQSPKYLFRKEGQNVTLSCEQNLNHDAMYWYRQDPGQGLRLIYYSQIVNDFQKGDIAEGYSVSREKKESFPLTVTSAQKNPTAFYLCASSPRQVSSNQPQHFGDGTRLSIL.

This clone appeared a single time. The chain employs TRBV13 and TRBJ2-5; 14 bases agree with TRBD2. Germline trimming cut 5 bases from V and 5 bases from J; bases unmatched to any gene: 10. Germline assignment: CDR1 PRHDT and CDR2 FYEKMQ (reference sequence). The CDR3 extends over 17 amino acids. CDR3 nucleotides: TGTGCCAGCAGCCCCTGGGGACTAGCGGGAGTAAATGAGACCCAGTACTTC. Translated, it gives CASSPWGLAGVNETQYF.

The CDR3 is CASSPAGRTQYF. In DNA form, the CDR3 reads TGTGCCAGCAGTCCCGCGGGGCGGACGCAGTATTTT. The chain employs TRBV27 and TRBJ2-3; possible D gene TRBD2, 6 bases. Between the trimmed V and J ends, which lost 5 bases and 9 bases, there was a span of 12 bases. Germline V gene sequence: CDR1 MNHEY, CDR2 SMNVEV (reference sequence). The CDR3 consists of 12 residues.